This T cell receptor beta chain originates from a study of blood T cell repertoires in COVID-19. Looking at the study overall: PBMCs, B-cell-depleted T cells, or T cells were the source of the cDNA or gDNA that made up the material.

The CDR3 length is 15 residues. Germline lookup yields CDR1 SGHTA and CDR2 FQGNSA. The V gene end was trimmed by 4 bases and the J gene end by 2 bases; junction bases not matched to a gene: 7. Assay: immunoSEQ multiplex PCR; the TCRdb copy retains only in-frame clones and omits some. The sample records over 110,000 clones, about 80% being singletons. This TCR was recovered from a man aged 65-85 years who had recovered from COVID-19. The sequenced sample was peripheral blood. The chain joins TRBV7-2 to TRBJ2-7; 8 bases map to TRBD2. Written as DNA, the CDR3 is TGTGCCAGCAGCTCGATACTAGCGGAGCCCTACGAGCAGTACTTC. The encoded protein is CASSSILAEPYEQYF.